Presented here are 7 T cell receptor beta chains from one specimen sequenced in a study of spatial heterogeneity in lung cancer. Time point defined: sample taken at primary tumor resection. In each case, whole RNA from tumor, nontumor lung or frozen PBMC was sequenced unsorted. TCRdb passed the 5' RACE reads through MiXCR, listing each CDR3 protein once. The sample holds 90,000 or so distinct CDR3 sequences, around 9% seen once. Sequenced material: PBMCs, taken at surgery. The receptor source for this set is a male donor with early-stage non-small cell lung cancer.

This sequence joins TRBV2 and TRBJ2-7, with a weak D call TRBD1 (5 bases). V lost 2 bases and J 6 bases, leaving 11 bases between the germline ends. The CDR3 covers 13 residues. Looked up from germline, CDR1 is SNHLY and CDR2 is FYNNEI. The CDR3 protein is CASSELREAEQYF. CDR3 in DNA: TGTGCCAGCAGTGAACTCAGGGAAGCCGAGCAGTACTTC.

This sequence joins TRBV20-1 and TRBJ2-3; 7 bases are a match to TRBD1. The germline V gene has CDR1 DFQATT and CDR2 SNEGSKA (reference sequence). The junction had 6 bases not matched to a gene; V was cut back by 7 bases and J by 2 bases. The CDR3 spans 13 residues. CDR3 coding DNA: TGCAGTGTACCCGGGACAGCCACAGATACGCAGTATTTT. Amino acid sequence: CSVPGTATDTQYF.

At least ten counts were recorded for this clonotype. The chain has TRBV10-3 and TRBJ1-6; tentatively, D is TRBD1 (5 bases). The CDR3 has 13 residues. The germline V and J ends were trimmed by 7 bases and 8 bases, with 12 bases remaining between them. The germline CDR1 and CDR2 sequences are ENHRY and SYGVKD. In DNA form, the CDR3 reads TGTGCCATCAAGGGACCGGGTGATTCACCCCTCCACTTT. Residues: CAIKGPGDSPLHF.

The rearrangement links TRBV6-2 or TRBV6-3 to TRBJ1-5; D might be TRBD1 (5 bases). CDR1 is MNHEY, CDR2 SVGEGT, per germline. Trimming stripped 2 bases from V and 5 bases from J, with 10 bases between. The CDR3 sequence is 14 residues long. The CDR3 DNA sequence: TGTGCCAGCAGTTACGGGGGGGATGATCAGCCCCAGCATTTT. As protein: CASSYGGDDQPQHF.

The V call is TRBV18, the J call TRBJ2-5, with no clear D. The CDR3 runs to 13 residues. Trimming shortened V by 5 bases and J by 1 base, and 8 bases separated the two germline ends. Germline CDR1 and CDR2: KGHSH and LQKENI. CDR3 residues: CASSSRLQETQYF. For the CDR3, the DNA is TGTGCCAGCTCATCGAGACTCCAAGAGACCCAGTACTTC.

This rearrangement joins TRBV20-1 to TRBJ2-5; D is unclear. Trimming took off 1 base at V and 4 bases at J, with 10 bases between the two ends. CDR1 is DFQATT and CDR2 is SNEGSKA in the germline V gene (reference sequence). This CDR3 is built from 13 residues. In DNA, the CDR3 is TGCAGTGCTAGAGCCCCGCCGGTAGAGACCCAGTACTTC. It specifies CSARAPPVETQYF.

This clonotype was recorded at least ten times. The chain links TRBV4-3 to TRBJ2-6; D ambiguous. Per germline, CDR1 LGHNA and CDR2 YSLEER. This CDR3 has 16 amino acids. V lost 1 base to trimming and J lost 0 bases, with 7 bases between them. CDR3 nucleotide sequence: TGCGCCAGCAGCCAAGTCGGGTTCTCTGGGGCCAACGTCCTGACTTTC. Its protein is CASSQVGFSGANVLTF.